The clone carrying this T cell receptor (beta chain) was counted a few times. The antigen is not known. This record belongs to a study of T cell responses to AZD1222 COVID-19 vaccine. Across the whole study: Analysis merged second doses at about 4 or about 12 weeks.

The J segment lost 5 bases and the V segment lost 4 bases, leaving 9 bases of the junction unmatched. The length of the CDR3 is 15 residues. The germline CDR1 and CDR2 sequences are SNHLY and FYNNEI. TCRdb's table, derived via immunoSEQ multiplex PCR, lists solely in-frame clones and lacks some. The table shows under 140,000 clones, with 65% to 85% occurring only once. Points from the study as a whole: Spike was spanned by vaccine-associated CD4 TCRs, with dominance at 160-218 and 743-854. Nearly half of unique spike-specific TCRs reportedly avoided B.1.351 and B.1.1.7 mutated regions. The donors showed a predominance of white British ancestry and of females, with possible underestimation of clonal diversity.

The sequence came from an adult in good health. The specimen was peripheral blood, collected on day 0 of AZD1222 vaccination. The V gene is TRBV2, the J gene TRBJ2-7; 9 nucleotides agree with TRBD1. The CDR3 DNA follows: TGTGCCAGCAGTGTTACCGGGACAGGGCGCGACGAGCAGTACTTC. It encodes CASSVTGTGRDEQYF.